Here is one T cell receptor beta chain with its context. The donors were all Caucasian adults (living in Nashville, Tennessee). Germline CDR1 and CDR2: KGHSH and LQKENI. CDR3 length equals 18 residues. The trim removed 3 bases at V and 8 bases at J, leaving 17 bases unmatched. Libraries were prepared by immunoSEQ multiplex PCR; TCRdb keeps only in-frame clonotypes and omits some of them. The data hold 1.4 million or so clones, with about 98.5% observed a single time. This entry comes from a study of shared clonotypes between healthy human individuals. Study-level information: A donor's plate count was three for CD4 naive and three for CD4 memory; CD8 naive had two and CD8 memory one.

The TCR was taken from a man aged 25-45 years in good health. The rearrangement links TRBV18 to TRBJ2-1; 9 bases fit TRBD2. The sample taken for sequencing was naive CD4+ T cells sorted from blood. Subset reported: CD45RA+ positively selected. CDR3 DNA sequence: TGTGCCAGCTCACCTTACGGAGCGGGAGGTTATAAATATGATGAGCAGTTCTTC. This translates into CASSPYGAGGYKYDEQFF.